A single sample gave rise to the 2 T cell receptor beta chains below, sequenced in a study of cytomegalovirus exposure and HLA in healthy donors. The method was immunoSEQ multiplex PCR; TCRdb's version includes in-frame clones alone and lacks a portion of them. Found here are 250,000 to 300,000 clones, about 86% of them singletons; the top ten hold roughly 1%. The sequenced sample consisted of PBMCs. These TCRs come from a woman between 18 and 30 years old in good health and CMV-seronegative.

The rearrangement uses TRBV28 and TRBJ2-3; the match to TRBD1 covers 7 bases. The CDR3 loop spans 16 amino acids. The germline CDR1 and CDR2 sequences are MDHEN and SYDVKM. V shed 5 bases and J 2 bases; nucleotides not matched to a gene: 10. CDR3 residues: CASSETGTEDTDTQYF. CDR3 bases: TGTGCCAGCAGTGAGACCGGGACAGAAGACACAGATACGCAGTATTTT.

This chain links TRBV5-8 with TRBJ2-7; 8 nucleotides agree with TRBD2. With V trimmed by 0 bases and J by 4 bases, 3 bases remained unmatched. There are 14 residues in the CDR3. The germline V gene encodes CDR1 SGHTS and CDR2 YDEGEE. The CDR3 DNA is TGTGCCAGCAGCTTGGCGGGGGGGGGTTACGAGCAGTACTTC. This gives the protein CASSLAGGGYEQYF.